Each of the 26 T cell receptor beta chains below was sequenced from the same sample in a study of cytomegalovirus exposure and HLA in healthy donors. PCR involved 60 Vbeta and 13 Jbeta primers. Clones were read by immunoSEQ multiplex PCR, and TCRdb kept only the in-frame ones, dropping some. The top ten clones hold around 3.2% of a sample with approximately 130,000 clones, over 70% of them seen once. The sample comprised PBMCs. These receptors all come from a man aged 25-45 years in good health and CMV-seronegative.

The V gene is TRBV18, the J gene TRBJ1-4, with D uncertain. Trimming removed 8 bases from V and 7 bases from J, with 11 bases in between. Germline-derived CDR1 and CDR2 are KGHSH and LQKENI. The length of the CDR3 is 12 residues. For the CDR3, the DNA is TGTGCCAGCCGATCGGCGGGTGAAAAACTGTTTTTT. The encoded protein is CASRSAGEKLFF. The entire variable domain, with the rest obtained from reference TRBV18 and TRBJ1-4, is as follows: NAGVMQNPRHLVRRRGQEARLRCSPMKGHSHVYWYRQLPEEGLKFMVYLQKENIIDESGMPKERFSAEFPKEGPSILRIQQVVRGDSAAYFCASRSAGEKLFFGSGTQLSVL.

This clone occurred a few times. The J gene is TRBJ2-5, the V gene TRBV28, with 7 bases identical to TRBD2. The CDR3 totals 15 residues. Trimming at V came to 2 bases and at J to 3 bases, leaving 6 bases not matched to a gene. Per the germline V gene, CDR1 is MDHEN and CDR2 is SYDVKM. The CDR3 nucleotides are TGTGCCAGCAGTTTAGGCAAGGGACTAAAAGAGACCCAGTACTTC. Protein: CASSLGKGLKETQYF.

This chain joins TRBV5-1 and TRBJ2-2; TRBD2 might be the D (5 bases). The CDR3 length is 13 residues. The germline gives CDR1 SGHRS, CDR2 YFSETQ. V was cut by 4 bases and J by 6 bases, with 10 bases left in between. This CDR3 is CASSPEEAGELFF. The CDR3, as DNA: TGCGCCAGCAGCCCGGAGGAGGCCGGGGAGCTGTTTTTT.

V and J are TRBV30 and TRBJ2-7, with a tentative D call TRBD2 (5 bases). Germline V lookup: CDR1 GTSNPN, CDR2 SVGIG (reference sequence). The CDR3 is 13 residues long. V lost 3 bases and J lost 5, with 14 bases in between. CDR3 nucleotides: TGTGCCTGGAGAGCCCTCGGGGTCCACGAGCAGTACTTC. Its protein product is CAWRALGVHEQYF.

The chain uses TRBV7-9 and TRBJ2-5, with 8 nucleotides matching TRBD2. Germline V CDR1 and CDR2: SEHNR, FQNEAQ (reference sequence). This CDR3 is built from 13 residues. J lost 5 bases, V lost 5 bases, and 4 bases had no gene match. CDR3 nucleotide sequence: TGTGCCAGCAGCAGGAGCGGGGGCGAGACCCAGTACTTC. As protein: CASSRSGGETQYF.

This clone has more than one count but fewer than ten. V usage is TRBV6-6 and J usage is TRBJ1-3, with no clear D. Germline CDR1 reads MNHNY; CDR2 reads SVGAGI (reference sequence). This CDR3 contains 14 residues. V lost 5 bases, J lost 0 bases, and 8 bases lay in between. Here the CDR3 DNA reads TGTGCCAGCAGTATCAGTGTCTCTGGAAACACCATATATTTT. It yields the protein CASSISVSGNTIYF.

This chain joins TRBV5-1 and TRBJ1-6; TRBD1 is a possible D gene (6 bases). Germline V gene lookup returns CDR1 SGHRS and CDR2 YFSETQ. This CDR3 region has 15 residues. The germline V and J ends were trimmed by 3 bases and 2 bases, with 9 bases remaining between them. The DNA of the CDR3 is TGCGCCAGCAGCTCACAGGGTCCCTATAATTCACCCCTCCACTTT. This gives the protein CASSSQGPYNSPLHF. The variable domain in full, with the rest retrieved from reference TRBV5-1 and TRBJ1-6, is KAGVTQTPRYLIKTRGQQVTLSCSPISGHRSVSWYQQTPGQGLQFLFEYFSETQRNKGNFPGRFSGRQFSNSRSEMNVSTLELGDSALYLCASSSQGPYNSPLHFGNGTRLTVT.

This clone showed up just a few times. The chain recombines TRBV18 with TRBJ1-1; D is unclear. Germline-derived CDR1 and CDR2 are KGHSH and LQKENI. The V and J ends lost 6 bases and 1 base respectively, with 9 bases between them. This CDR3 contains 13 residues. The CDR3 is CASSATGNTEAFF. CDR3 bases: TGTGCCAGCTCTGCTACGGGGAACACTGAAGCTTTCTTT. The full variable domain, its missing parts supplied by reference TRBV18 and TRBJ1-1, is NAGVMQNPRHLVRRRGQEARLRCSPMKGHSHVYWYRQLPEEGLKFMVYLQKENIIDESGMPKERFSAEFPKEGPSILRIQQVVRGDSAAYFCASSATGNTEAFFGQGTRLTVV.

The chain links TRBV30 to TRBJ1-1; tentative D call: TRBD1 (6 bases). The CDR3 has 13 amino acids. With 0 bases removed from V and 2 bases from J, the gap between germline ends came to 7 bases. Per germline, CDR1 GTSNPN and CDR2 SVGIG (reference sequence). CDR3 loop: CAWSVQGNTEAFF. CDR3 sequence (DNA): TGTGCCTGGAGTGTACAGGGCAACACTGAAGCTTTCTTT. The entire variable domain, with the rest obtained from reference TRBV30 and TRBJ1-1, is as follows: SQTIHQWPATLVQPVGSPLSLECTVEGTSNPNLYWYRQAAGRGLQLLFYSVGIGQISSEVPQNLSASRPQDRQFILSSKKLLLSDSGFYLCAWSVQGNTEAFFGQGTRLTVV.

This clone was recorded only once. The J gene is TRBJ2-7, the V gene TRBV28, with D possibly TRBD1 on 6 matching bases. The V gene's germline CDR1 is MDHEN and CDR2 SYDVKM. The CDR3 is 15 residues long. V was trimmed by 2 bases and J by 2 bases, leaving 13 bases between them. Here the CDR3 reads CASSLGQGWAYEQYF. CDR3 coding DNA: TGTGCCAGCAGTTTAGGTCAGGGGTGGGCCTACGAGCAGTACTTC.

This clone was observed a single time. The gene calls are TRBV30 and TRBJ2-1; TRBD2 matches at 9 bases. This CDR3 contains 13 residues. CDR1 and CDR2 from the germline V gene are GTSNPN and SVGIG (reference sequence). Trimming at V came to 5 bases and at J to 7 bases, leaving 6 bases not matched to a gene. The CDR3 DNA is TGTGCCTGGGGACTAGCGTTTTTGAATGAGCAGTTCTTC. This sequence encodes CAWGLAFLNEQFF.

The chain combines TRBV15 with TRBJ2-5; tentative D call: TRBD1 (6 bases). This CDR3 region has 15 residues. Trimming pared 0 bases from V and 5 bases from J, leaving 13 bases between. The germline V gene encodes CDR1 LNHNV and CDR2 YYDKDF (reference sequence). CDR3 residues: CATSRDPGQGETQYF. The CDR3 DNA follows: TGTGCCACCAGCAGAGATCCAGGCCAGGGGGAGACCCAGTACTTC.

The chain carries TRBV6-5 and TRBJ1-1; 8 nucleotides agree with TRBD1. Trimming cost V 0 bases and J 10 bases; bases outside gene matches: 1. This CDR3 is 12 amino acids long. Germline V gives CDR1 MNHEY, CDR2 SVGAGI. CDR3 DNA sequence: TGTGCCAGCAGTTACTCGACAGGGGCAGCTTTCTTT. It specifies CASSYSTGAAFF.

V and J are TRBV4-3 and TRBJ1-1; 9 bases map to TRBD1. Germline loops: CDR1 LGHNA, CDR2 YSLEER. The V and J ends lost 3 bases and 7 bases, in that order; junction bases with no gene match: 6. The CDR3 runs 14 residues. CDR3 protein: CASSQDRGLREAFF. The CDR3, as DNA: TGCGCCAGCAGCCAGGACAGGGGTTTACGTGAAGCTTTCTTT.

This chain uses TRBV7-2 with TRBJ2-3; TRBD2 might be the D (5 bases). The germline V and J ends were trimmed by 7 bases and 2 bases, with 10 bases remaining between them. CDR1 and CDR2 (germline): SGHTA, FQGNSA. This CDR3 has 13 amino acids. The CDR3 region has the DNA TGTGCCAGCACCGACGGGGTCACAGATACGCAGTATTTT. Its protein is CASTDGVTDTQYF.

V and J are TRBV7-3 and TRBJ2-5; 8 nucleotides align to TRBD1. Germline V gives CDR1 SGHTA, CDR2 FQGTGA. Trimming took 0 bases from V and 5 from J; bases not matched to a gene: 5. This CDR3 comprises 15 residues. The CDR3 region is CASSLTGQGMETQYF. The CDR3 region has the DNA TGTGCCAGCAGCTTAACAGGACAGGGAATGGAGACCCAGTACTTC.

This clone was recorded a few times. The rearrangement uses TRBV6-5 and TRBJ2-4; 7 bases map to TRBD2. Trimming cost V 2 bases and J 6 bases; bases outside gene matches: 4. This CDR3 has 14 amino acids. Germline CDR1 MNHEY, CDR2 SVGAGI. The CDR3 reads CASSYGLAANIQYF. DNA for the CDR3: TGTGCCAGCAGTTACGGCCTAGCGGCAAACATTCAGTACTTC.

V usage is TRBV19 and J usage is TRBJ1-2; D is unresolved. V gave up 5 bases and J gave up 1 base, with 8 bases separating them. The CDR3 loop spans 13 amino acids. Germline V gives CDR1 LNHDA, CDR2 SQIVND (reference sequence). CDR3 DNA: TGTGCCAGTAGTCTTACAGTTAACTATGGCTACACCTTC. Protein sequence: CASSLTVNYGYTF.

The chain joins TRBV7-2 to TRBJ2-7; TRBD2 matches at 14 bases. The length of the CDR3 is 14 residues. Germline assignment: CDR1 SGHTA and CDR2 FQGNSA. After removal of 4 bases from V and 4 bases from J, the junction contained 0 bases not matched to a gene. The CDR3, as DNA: TGTGCCAGCAGCTGGACTAGCGGGGGGTACGAGCAGTACTTC. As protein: CASSWTSGGYEQYF.

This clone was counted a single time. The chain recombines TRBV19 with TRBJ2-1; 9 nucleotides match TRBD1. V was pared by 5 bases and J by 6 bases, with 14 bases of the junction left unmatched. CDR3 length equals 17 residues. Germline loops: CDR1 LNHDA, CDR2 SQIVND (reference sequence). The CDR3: CASSSNRGLFLSNEQFF. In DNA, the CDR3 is TGTGCCAGTAGTTCAAACAGGGGGCTATTTCTTAGCAATGAGCAGTTCTTC.

The CDR3 protein is CASSYDRGPGNTIYF. DNA for the CDR3: TGTGCCAGCAGCTACGACAGGGGGCCGGGAAACACCATATATTTT. The J gene is TRBJ1-3, the V gene TRBV7-2, with 10 bases fitting TRBD1. The CDR3 runs 15 residues. The ends lost 4 bases at V and 4 bases at J; junction bases unmatched: 4. Looked up from germline, CDR1 is SGHTA and CDR2 is FQGNSA.

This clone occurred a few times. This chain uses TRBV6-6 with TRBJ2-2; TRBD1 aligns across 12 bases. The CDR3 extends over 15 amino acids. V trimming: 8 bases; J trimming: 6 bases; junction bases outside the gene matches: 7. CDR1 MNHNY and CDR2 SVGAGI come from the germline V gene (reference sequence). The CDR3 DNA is TGTGCCAGCCCCCCGGGACAGGGGGCTTCCGGGGAGCTGTTTTTT. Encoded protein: CASPPGQGASGELFF.

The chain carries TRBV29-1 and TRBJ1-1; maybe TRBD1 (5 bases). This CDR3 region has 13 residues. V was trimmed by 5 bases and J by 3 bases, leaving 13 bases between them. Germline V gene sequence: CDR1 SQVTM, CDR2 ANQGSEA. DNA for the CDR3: TGCAGCGTTTCGTACGCGGGGGACACTGAAGCTTTCTTT. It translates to CSVSYAGDTEAFF.

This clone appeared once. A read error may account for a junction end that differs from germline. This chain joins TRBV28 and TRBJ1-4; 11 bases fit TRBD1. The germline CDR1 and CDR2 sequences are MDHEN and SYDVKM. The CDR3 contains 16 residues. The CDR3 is CASETGGQGGNGKLFF. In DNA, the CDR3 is TGTGCCAGTGAAACGGGGGGACAGGGGGGGAATGGAAAACTGTTTTTT.

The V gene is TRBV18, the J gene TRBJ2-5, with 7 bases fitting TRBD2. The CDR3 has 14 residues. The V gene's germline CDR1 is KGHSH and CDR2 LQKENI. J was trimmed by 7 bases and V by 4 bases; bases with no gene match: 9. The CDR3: CASSQAGDVGTQYF. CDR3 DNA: TGTGCCAGCTCACAGGCGGGAGATGTCGGGACCCAGTACTTC.

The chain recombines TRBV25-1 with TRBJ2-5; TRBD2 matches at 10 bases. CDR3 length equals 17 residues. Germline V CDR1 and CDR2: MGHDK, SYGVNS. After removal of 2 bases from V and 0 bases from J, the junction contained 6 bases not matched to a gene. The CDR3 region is CASSEKHGLADQETQYF. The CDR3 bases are TGTGCCAGCAGTGAAAAACACGGACTAGCGGACCAAGAGACCCAGTACTTC. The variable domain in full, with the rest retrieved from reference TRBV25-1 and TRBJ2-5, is EADIYQTPRYLVIGTGKKITLECSQTMGHDKMYWYQQDPGMELHLIHYSYGVNSTEKGDLSSESTVSRIRTEHFPLTLESARPSHTSQYLCASSEKHGLADQETQYFGPGTRLLVL.